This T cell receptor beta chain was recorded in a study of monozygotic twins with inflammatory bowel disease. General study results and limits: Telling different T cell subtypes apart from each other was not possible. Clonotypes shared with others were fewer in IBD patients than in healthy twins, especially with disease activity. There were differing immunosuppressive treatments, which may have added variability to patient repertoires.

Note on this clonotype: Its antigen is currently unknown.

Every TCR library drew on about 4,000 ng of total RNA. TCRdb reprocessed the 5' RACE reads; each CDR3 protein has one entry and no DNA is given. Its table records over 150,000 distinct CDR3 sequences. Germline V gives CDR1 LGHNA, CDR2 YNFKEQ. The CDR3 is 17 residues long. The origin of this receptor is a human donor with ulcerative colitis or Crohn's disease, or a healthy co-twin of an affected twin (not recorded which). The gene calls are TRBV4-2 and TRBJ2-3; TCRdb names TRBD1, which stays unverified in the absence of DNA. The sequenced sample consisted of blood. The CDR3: CASSQDRGGKGWDTQYF.